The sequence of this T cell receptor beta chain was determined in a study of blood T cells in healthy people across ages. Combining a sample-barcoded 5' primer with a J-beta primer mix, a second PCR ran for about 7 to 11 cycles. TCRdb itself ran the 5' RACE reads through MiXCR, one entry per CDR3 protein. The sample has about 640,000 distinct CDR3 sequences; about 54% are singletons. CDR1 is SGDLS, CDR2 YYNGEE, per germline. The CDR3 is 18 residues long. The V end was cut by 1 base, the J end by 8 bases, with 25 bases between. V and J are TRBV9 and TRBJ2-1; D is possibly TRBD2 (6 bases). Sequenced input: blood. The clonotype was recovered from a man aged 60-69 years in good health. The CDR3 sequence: CASSVSPAGGGNGDEQFF. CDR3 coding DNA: TGTGCCAGCAGCGTAAGCCCCGCTGGTGGGGGGAACGGGGATGAGCAGTTCTTC.